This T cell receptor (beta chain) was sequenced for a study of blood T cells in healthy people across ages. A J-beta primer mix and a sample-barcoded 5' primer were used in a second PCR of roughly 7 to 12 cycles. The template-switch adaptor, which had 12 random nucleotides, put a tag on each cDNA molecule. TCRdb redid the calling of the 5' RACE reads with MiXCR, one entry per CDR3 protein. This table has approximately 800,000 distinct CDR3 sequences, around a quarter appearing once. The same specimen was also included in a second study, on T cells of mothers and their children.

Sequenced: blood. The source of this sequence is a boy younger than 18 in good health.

The CDR3 reads CASSLGPRGTVEAFF. CDR3 sequence (DNA): TGCGCCAGCAGCTTGGGGCCCCGCGGGACGGTTGAAGCTTTCTTT. The V gene is TRBV5-1, the J gene TRBJ1-1; D is possibly TRBD1 (5 bases). The CDR3 sequence is 15 residues long. Germline CDR1 SGHRS, CDR2 YFSETQ. V lost 0 bases to trimming and J lost 7 bases, with 16 bases between them.